This TCR beta chain was documented in a study of blood T cell repertoires in COVID-19. Data came from immunoSEQ multiplex PCR; TCRdb stores just in-frame clones and leaves some out. The sample lists 80,000 to 100,000 clones, roughly 79% occurring once. The CDR3 contains 21 residues. The V gene's germline CDR1 is MNHEY and CDR2 SVGEGT. V was pared by 6 bases and J by 4 bases, with 36 bases between. The V gene is TRBV6-2 or TRBV6-3, the J gene TRBJ1-1; D is possibly TRBD1 (6 bases). This clonotype was obtained from a human donor in a cohort sampled during active COVID-19. Sequencing was done on a sample of peripheral blood. CDR3 nucleotides: TGTGCCAGCAGCACATCTGTTATCAGACAGGCGCAGACGGCCCGTTTCACTGAAGCTTTCTTT. Protein: CASSTSVIRQAQTARFTEAFF.